This T cell receptor (beta chain) was found in a study of regulatory T cells in long-lasting Graves disease. Trimming removed 6 bases from V and 1 base from J, with 10 bases in between. This CDR3 has 14 amino acids. The germline V gene encodes CDR1 PRHDT and CDR2 FYEKMQ (reference sequence). Time point defined: persistent/refractory GD, antithyroid drugs over 5 years with positive TRAb. Preparation of the TCR library used RNA extracted from PBMCs. iRepertoire HTBI primers and Arm-PCR of CDR3 regions built TCR beta libraries. TCRdb re-called the multiplex PCR reads with MiXCR, one entry per CDR3 protein. The sample consists of roughly 450,000 distinct CDR3 sequences, under 25% of them appearing once.

The TCR originated in a female donor with Graves disease. The specimen comprised peripheral blood mononuclear cells (PBMCs), sampled when the disease was refractory, from a patient treated with antithyroid drugs. The V gene is TRBV13, the J gene TRBJ1-3; perhaps TRBD1 as D (6 bases). This CDR3 is CASRQGLSGNTIYF. The CDR3 DNA sequence: TGTGCCAGCAGACAGGGTTTGTCTGGAAACACCATATATTTT.